The next 11 T cell receptor beta chains were all read from a single sample in a study of patients and donors after allogeneic stem cell transplantation. From the RT-PCR reads, TCRdb called clonotypes with MiXCR, one entry per CDR3 protein. The table records approximately 200,000 distinct CDR3 sequences, 41% of them present only once. The material sequenced was blood, either unsorted or a sorted T cell fraction (not recorded which). The source is a human donor who was either an allogeneic HSCT recipient or a stem cell or donor lymphocyte infusion donor (not recorded which). It is not recorded whose cells these are; they may come from a transplant donor.

The J gene is TRBJ2-1, the V gene TRBV4-3, with D unresolved. V lost 4 bases and J lost 6, with 10 bases in between. Germline V gene sequence: CDR1 LGHNA, CDR2 YSLEER. The CDR3 contains 13 residues. CDR3 sequence (DNA): TGCGCCAGCAGCCCCCTTCTACGCAATGAGCAGTTCTTC. Protein sequence: CASSPLLRNEQFF.

The rearrangement uses TRBV7-9 and TRBJ2-5; 10 positions agree with TRBD1. CDR3 length equals 15 residues. From germline, CDR1 is SEHNR and CDR2 FQNEAQ (reference sequence). V gave up 5 bases and J gave up 2 bases; unmatched junction bases: 5. CDR3 sequence: CASSPGQGIQETQYF. CDR3 DNA: TGTGCCAGCAGCCCGGGACAGGGGATACAAGAGACCCAGTACTTC. Based on the CDR3 plus reference TRBV7-9 and TRBJ2-5, the full variable domain is DTGVSQNPRHKITKRGQNVTFRCDPISEHNRLYWYRQTLGQGPEFLTYFQNEAQLEKSRLLSDRFSAERPKGSFSTLEIQRTEQGDSAMYLCASSPGQGIQETQYFGPGTRLLVL.

This clonotype was counted a few times. The chain couples TRBV10-2 to TRBJ2-5; a weak D match, TRBD2 (6 bases). V gave up 10 bases and J gave up 4 bases, with 13 bases separating them. Germline V gene data show CDR1 as WSHSY and CDR2 as SAAADI. The CDR3 consists of 12 residues. CDR3 residues: CATSLGGETQYF. DNA of the CDR3: TGCGCCACCTCCTTGGGGGGAGAGACCCAGTACTTC.

Relative to its sample, this clonotype is medium-sized. This chain joins TRBV29-1 and TRBJ1-2; 7 positions match TRBD1. The germline V gene has CDR1 SQVTM and CDR2 ANQGSEA. CDR3 length: 15 residues. After removal of 1 base from V and 4 bases from J, the junction contained 9 bases not matched to a gene. The CDR3, as DNA: TGCAGCGTTGAAGTAGCACAGGGGAACGCCTATGGCTACACCTTC. It codes for CSVEVAQGNAYGYTF.

The V call is TRBV5-1, the J call TRBJ1-1, with D perhaps TRBD1 (6 bases). Deletions cut 6 bases from V and 0 bases from J, with 9 bases between. The CDR3 is made up of 13 amino acids. Germline V gene sequence: CDR1 SGHRS, CDR2 YFSETQ. The CDR3 nucleotides are TGCGCCAGCAACGGGGGCATGAACACTGAAGCTTTCTTT. Its protein is CASNGGMNTEAFF.

The chain couples TRBV5-8 to TRBJ1-2; tentatively, D is TRBD1 (6 bases). This CDR3 has 14 residues. The V gene's germline CDR1 is SGHTS and CDR2 YDEGEE. With 1 base removed from V and 5 bases from J, the gap between germline ends came to 12 bases. The CDR3 DNA reads as TGTGCCAGCAGCTTGTACAGGGACTTTTATGGCTACACCTTC. Encoded protein: CASSLYRDFYGYTF.

The chain links TRBV15 to TRBJ1-1; no clear D. Trimming cost V 3 bases and J 2 bases, with 7 bases left between them. CDR3 length: 13 residues. Per germline, CDR1 LNHNV and CDR2 YYDKDF (reference sequence). CDR3 amino acids: CATSRRTNTEAFF. The CDR3 DNA reads as TGTGCCACCAGCAGGAGAACAAACACTGAAGCTTTCTTT.

CDR3 bases: TGTGCCAGCCAGGGGGAAGTAGGAGATACGCAGTATTTT. Protein product: CASQGEVGDTQYF. The chain has TRBV2 and TRBJ2-3; the match to TRBD1 covers 7 bases. V shed 8 bases and J 5 bases; nucleotides not matched to a gene: 7. Germline lookup yields CDR1 SNHLY and CDR2 FYNNEI. This CDR3 has 13 amino acids.

This clonotype was observed a few times. The chain recombines TRBV12-3 or TRBV12-4 with TRBJ1-3; D gene unclear. This CDR3 is 11 amino acids long. Trimming took 5 bases from V and 6 from J, leaving 5 bases between them. The CDR3 bases are TGTGCCAGCAGTCAGATAAACACCATATATTTT. It is translated as CASSQINTIYF.

J is TRBJ2-7 and V is TRBV6-5, with TRBD2 as a possible D gene (6 bases). This CDR3 spans 14 amino acids. The V end was cut by 0 bases, the J end by 0 bases, with 6 bases between. From germline, CDR1 is MNHEY and CDR2 SVGAGI. The CDR3 DNA reads TGTGCCAGCAGTTACTCTAGCGGCTCCTACGAGCAGTACTTC. It specifies CASSYSSGSYEQYF.

This clonotype was recorded a few times. This sequence joins TRBV13 and TRBJ1-1, with 8 bases identical to TRBD1. Looked up from germline, CDR1 is PRHDT and CDR2 is FYEKMQ (reference sequence). The CDR3 spans 14 residues. V shed 5 bases and J 5 bases; nucleotides not matched to a gene: 7. The DNA for the CDR3 is TGTGCCAGCAGCCCCCCTACAGGGGGTACTGAAGCTTTCTTT. Translated: CASSPPTGGTEAFF.